The 6 T cell receptor beta chains in this list originate from one sample, sequenced in a study of naive and memory T cell subsets. Both TRBC1 and TRBC2 were covered by a beta constant-region primer of two equimolar oligonucleotides. TCRdb reanalysed the UMI-ligation and nested PCR reads using MiXCR and keeps one entry per CDR3 protein. The data contain 130,000 to 150,000 distinct CDR3 sequences, more than 15% of them singletons. The sequenced material came from naive CD4+ T cells from blood. The receptors derive from a human donor in good health.

This clonotype has only a few counts. The V call is TRBV30, the J call TRBJ2-5; no firm D call. The germline gives CDR1 GTSNPN, CDR2 SVGIG (reference sequence). The CDR3 is 13 residues long. V gave up 0 bases and J gave up 2 bases, with 7 bases separating them. CDR3 bases: TGTGCCTGGAGTGTAGGCAGACAAGAGACCCAGTACTTC. Encoded protein: CAWSVGRQETQYF.

This clonotype has just a few counts. The chain links TRBV20-1 to TRBJ1-2; possibly TRBD1 for D (6 bases). Germline V gene data show CDR1 as DFQATT and CDR2 as SNEGSKA (reference sequence). The CDR3 length is 13 residues. The germline V and J ends were trimmed by 3 bases and 3 bases, with 11 bases remaining between them. CDR3 residues: CSASSRGDYGYTF. The CDR3 DNA is TGCAGTGCTAGTTCCAGGGGAGACTATGGCTACACCTTC.

This clonotype was recorded a few times. The chain links TRBV7-9 to TRBJ2-5; D gene ambiguous. CDR1 and CDR2 from the germline V gene are SEHNR and FQNEAQ (reference sequence). The CDR3 consists of 15 residues. V shed 3 bases and J shed 2 bases, with 13 bases lying between them. The CDR3 DNA follows: TGTGCCAGCAGCTTCTCGACATCTAATCAAGAGACCCAGTACTTC. Protein: CASSFSTSNQETQYF.

This clonotype came up a few times. V is TRBV7-2 and J is TRBJ1-5, with D possibly matching TRBD1 (5 bases). From germline, CDR1 is SGHTA and CDR2 FQGNSA. V was clipped by 1 base and J by 3 bases, with 10 bases between them. The CDR3 has 15 residues. The CDR3 nucleotides are TGTGCCAGCAGCTTAGTAGACAGATCCAATCAGCCCCAGCATTTT. Translated: CASSLVDRSNQPQHF.

The V gene is TRBV20-1, the J gene TRBJ2-1; TRBD2 is a possible D gene (6 bases). The CDR3 totals 15 residues. From germline, CDR1 is DFQATT and CDR2 SNEGSKA (reference sequence). Trimming removed 4 bases from V and 7 bases from J, with 20 bases in between. Written as DNA, the CDR3 is TGCAGTGCTATCCCCTTGGTACTAGCCCGAAATGAGCAGTTCTTC. Its protein is CSAIPLVLARNEQFF.

The rearrangement uses TRBV5-1 and TRBJ1-6; TRBD1 might be the D (5 bases). V was trimmed by 4 bases and J by 4 bases, leaving 12 bases between them. The CDR3 totals 15 residues. Germline CDR1 is SGHRS and CDR2 is YFSETQ. The CDR3 nucleotides read TGCGCCAGCAGCCCGGGGACGGGTTATAATTCACCCCTCCACTTT. This codes for CASSPGTGYNSPLHF.